This TCR beta chain emerged from a study of control samples from healthy donors and cancer patients (dated by TCRdb to the early 2020s). The library was made by the immunoSEQ multiplex PCR assay. TCRdb limited this immuneACCESS table to in-frame rearrangements with V and J called. A share of clones is missing; checked studies link under half to unresolved V genes, and the rest is unexplained. In this sample the table shows 150,000 to 190,000 clones, about 93% of which occur a single time. The ten largest clones take up approximately 2.5% of the sample. The CDR3 runs 16 amino acids, cysteine and phenylalanine included. Only the CDR3 DNA stays, 48 bases, in frame from base 1. Reading the germline V gene gives CDR1 SGHTS and CDR2 YDEGEE. V loses 0 bases of germline sequence and J loses 2 bases, and the interval between the two ends is 12 bases. With respect to this clone: This clone's antigen is unknown. Nothing much larger sits one base from this clone, and base qualities are not available.

What was sequenced was blood. The sequence links TRBV5-8 to TRBJ1-3; TRBD1 could be the D gene, as 6 bases match. The TCR sequence derives from a middle-aged man in good health. CDR3 protein: CASSLGQVAPGNTIYF. At the DNA level, the sequence is TGTGCCAGCAGCTTGGGACAGGTCGCCCCTGGAAACACCATATATTTT.